The sequence of this TCR beta chain was determined in a study of CD8 T cells in Susac syndrome. CDR3 length equals 14 residues. Trimming cost V 1 base and J 8 bases, with 12 bases left between them. The germline gives CDR1 MGHRA, CDR2 YSYEKL. A quantity of about 0.45 to 1 ug RNA underwent reverse transcription using random hexamers. TCRdb reprocessed the immunoSEQ multiplex PCR reads with MiXCR, giving one entry per CDR3 protein. Of some 120,000 distinct CDR3 sequences in the sample, around 94% were seen once. Concerning this clonotype itself: Antigen unknown.

Study results and caveats: Susac-specific public clones in total CD8+ repertoires numbered some 15; in CD8+ TEMRA repertoires, they numbered about five.

The J gene is TRBJ1-5, the V gene TRBV4-1, with unresolved D. Sequenced sample: CD8+ T cells from PBMCs. This receptor was obtained from a human donor with Susac syndrome. The CDR3 coding sequence is TGCGCCAGCAGCCAAGTTGCGGGCGCGGAGCCCCAGCATTTT. Translation: CASSQVAGAEPQHF.